This paragraph reports one T cell receptor (beta chain). Some clones are missing from TCRdb's copy, which holds only in-frame ones; the method was immunoSEQ multiplex PCR. This sample carries about 480,000 clones, about 91% of them seen once, and the ten largest clones take about 0.91%. This CDR3 spans 13 amino acids. Trimming stripped 8 bases from V and 0 bases from J, with 11 bases between. The data were taken from a study of blood T cell repertoires in COVID-19. Overall study context: The cDNA or gDNA used as material had been derived from T cells, B-cell-depleted T cells, or PBMCs.

The chain couples TRBV23-1 to TRBJ2-7; D perhaps matches TRBD1 (5 bases). TRBV23-1 is marked as an open reading frame, function uncertain. Specimen: peripheral blood. This receptor was obtained from a man younger than 35 with COVID-19, enrolled during active disease. CDR3 region: CASRTPLSYEQYF. The DNA for the CDR3 is TGCGCCAGCCGGACACCGCTCTCCTACGAGCAGTACTTC.